This T cell receptor (beta chain) was retrieved from a study of cytomegalovirus exposure and HLA in healthy donors. Study at large: The platform used for the approximately 130 validation repertoires matched that of the 600 to 800 first-cohort repertoires, a later analysis reported. Study observations and caveats: According to a subsequent analysis, TCR clusters identified in the first cohort showed a tendency to co-occur across the approximately 120 validation repertoires. Cytomegalovirus association was assigned to approximately 160 TCR beta chains.

The repertoire was sequenced with immunoSEQ multiplex PCR; TCRdb's copy has only in-frame clones and lacks some. Of 150,000 to 200,000 clones listed, 70% to 90% are singletons. Remarks on this clone: What it binds is not known.

The ends were cut back, 3 bases at V and 2 bases at J, with 8 bases in the middle. The germline gives CDR1 SGHRS, CDR2 YFSETQ. This CDR3 is built from 13 residues. This sequence originates from a woman between 18 and 29 years old in good health and CMV-seronegative. The sequenced sample was PBMCs. This chain connects TRBV5-1 to TRBJ2-5; D not certain. This CDR3 is CASSSPSQETQYF. CDR3 coding DNA: TGCGCCAGCAGCTCTCCTAGTCAAGAGACCCAGTACTTC.